Presented here are 23 T cell receptor beta chains from one specimen sequenced in a study of blood T cells in healthy people across ages. With a J-beta primer mix and a sample-barcoded 5' primer, a second PCR ran about 7 to 12 cycles. TCRdb reprocessed the 5' RACE reads via MiXCR and lists one record per CDR3 protein. The sample shows 800,000 to 950,000 distinct CDR3 sequences, about 28% of them seen only once. These data also featured in a second study, about T cells of mothers and their children.

The sample consisted of blood. These receptors came from a woman between 35 and 50 years old in good health.

The chain joins TRBV5-1 to TRBJ2-7; TRBD2 matches at 14 bases. After removal of 1 base from V and 4 bases from J, the junction contained 4 bases not matched to a gene. Germline CDR1 is SGHRS and CDR2 is YFSETQ. The CDR3 is 16 amino acids. This CDR3 reads CASSLTRTSGGYEQYF. In nucleotides, the CDR3 is TGCGCCAGCAGCTTGACTAGGACTAGCGGGGGGTACGAGCAGTACTTC.

The gene calls are TRBV20-1 and TRBJ2-7; 10 bases are shared with TRBD1. The V gene end was trimmed by 3 bases and the J gene end by 7 bases; junction bases not matched to a gene: 12. CDR3 length: 15 residues. Germline V CDR1 and CDR2: DFQATT, SNEGSKA (reference sequence). CDR3 bases: TGCAGTGCTAGCCCCGGGACAGGGGATTTAGGGGAGCAGTACTTC. It codes for CSASPGTGDLGEQYF.

The rearrangement links TRBV7-9 to TRBJ2-1; D ambiguous. V lost 5 bases, J lost 9 bases, and 11 bases lay in between. The CDR3 is made up of 12 amino acids. CDR1 is SEHNR, CDR2 FQNEAQ, per germline (reference sequence). The CDR3 loop is CASSLVVSEQFF. CDR3 nucleotide sequence: TGTGCCAGCAGCCTAGTAGTAAGTGAGCAGTTCTTC.

The chain is built from TRBV18 and TRBJ2-7; TRBD1 agrees at 9 bases. The V gene end was trimmed by 2 bases and the J gene end by 5 bases; junction bases not matched to a gene: 7. The CDR3 runs 15 residues. Germline lookup yields CDR1 KGHSH and CDR2 LQKENI. The DNA for the CDR3 is TGTGCCAGCTCACCAGCTCGACAGGGGGAAAACGAGCAGTACTTC. Protein product: CASSPARQGENEQYF.

Only a few counts were recorded for this clonotype. The gene calls are TRBV9 and TRBJ2-1, with TRBD1 matching over 10 bases. J gave up 9 bases and V 0 bases, and 6 bases lay outside the gene matches. CDR1 and CDR2 from the germline V gene are SGDLS and YYNGEE. This CDR3 contains 15 residues. The chain's CDR3 is CASSVDGGQGSEQFF. In DNA form, the CDR3 reads TGTGCCAGCAGCGTAGATGGGGGACAGGGGTCTGAGCAGTTCTTC.

Comment on this clonotype: Germline is not matched at one junction end, which may reflect a read error. This rearrangement joins TRBV24-1 to TRBJ1-2, with D unresolved. From germline, CDR1 is KGHDR and CDR2 SFDVKD. The CDR3 has 13 amino acids. DNA for the CDR3: TGTACCACCAGTGAAACAGCTAACTATGGCTACACCTTC. It is translated as CTTSETANYGYTF.

Worth noting for this clonotype: Since a much larger clone is just one base distant, this may be a read error. V and J are TRBV6-5 and TRBJ2-3; 8 nucleotides line up with TRBD1. Germline V gene data show CDR1 as MNHEY and CDR2 as SVGAGI. Losses at the gene ends were 7 bases for V and 10 bases for J; bases not matched to a gene: 13. The CDR3 extends over 14 amino acids. This CDR3 reads CASKDQQGGAAQYF. The CDR3 nucleotides are TGTGCCAGCAAAGATCAACAGGGGGGCGCAGCGCAGTATTTT.

A few counts support this clonotype. The chain uses TRBV7-6 and TRBJ1-1; no clear D gene. The CDR3 spans 15 residues. Per germline, CDR1 SGHVS and CDR2 FNYEAQ. V lost 5 bases and J lost 3, with 16 bases in between. The DNA of the CDR3 is TGTGCCAGCAGCGGCAGTTTGGGGTCGGACACTGAAGCTTTCTTT. Its protein product is CASSGSLGSDTEAFF.

The chain carries TRBV18 and TRBJ1-1; D gene uncertain. Germline assignment: CDR1 KGHSH and CDR2 LQKENI. The CDR3 extends over 13 amino acids. Trimming took off 1 base at V and 6 bases at J, with 9 bases between the two ends. This chain's CDR3 is CASSPQSGSEAFF. In DNA, the CDR3 is TGTGCCAGCTCACCACAGTCAGGCTCTGAAGCTTTCTTT.

This clonotype was counted a few times. V is TRBV29-1 and J is TRBJ1-1, with no clear D. The CDR3 extends over 15 amino acids. Germline CDR1 and CDR2: SQVTM and ANQGSEA. V lost 1 base to trimming and J lost 0 bases, with 12 bases between them. This chain's CDR3 is CSVEGSGKMNTEAFF. In nucleotides, the CDR3 is TGCAGCGTTGAAGGGTCGGGGAAAATGAACACTGAAGCTTTCTTT.

This clonotype was seen only a few times. This sequence joins TRBV3-1 and TRBJ2-4, with D possibly being TRBD1 or TRBD2 (5 bases each). CDR1 is LGHDT and CDR2 is YNNKEL in the germline V gene (reference sequence). The CDR3 contains 14 residues. V lost 3 bases and J lost 0, with 6 bases in between. CDR3: CASSQRGAKNIQYF. In DNA form, the CDR3 reads TGTGCCAGCAGCCAGAGGGGAGCCAAAAACATTCAGTACTTC.

This sequence joins TRBV3-1 and TRBJ1-2, with D possibly matching TRBD1 (5 bases). The CDR3 contains 15 residues. Germline CDR1 LGHDT, CDR2 YNNKEL (reference sequence). V was trimmed by 4 bases and J by 2 bases, leaving 14 bases between them. This CDR3 reads CASSLRGGLNYGYTF. CDR3 nucleotides: TGTGCCAGCAGCCTTAGGGGCGGACTGAACTATGGCTACACCTTC.

The genes are TRBV5-1 and TRBJ2-3; 8 nucleotides line up with TRBD2. The V gene end was trimmed by 0 bases and the J gene end by 5 bases; junction bases not matched to a gene: 5. The length of the CDR3 is 15 residues. Germline CDR1 SGHRS, CDR2 YFSETQ. The CDR3 DNA is TGCGCCAGCAGCTTGGACGGGGGGGCAGGAGATACGCAGTATTTT. Amino acid sequence: CASSLDGGAGDTQYF.

J is TRBJ2-7 and V is TRBV3-1; 7 bases line up with TRBD1. This CDR3 is built from 14 residues. The ends lost 6 bases at V and 7 bases at J; junction bases unmatched: 12. Germline-derived CDR1 and CDR2 are LGHDT and YNNKEL (reference sequence). DNA for the CDR3: TGTGCCAGCAGTGGACAGGTGGGGGATAATGAGCAGTACTTC. This encodes CASSGQVGDNEQYF.

The table lists this clonotype with many counts. V gene TRBV7-2 combines with J gene TRBJ1-2; weak D call: TRBD1 (6 bases). CDR1 is SGHTA and CDR2 is FQGNSA in the germline V gene. The CDR3 totals 14 residues. V was trimmed by 5 bases and J by 3 bases, leaving 13 bases between them. Written as DNA, the CDR3 is TGTGCCAGCAGCCTCCAGACAGGAGACTATGGCTACACCTTC. Its translation: CASSLQTGDYGYTF.

This clonotype was counted a few times. The rearrangement links TRBV27 to TRBJ1-1; tentative D call: TRBD1 (5 bases). CDR3 size: 14 residues. The ends were cut back, 2 bases at V and 4 bases at J, with 11 bases in the middle. Per the germline V gene, CDR1 is MNHEY and CDR2 is SMNVEV (reference sequence). CDR3 protein: CASSLIQGTTEAFF. CDR3 DNA sequence: TGTGCCAGCAGTTTAATTCAGGGTACCACTGAAGCTTTCTTT.

This chain links TRBV6-6 with TRBJ1-1; D remains ambiguous. V was trimmed by 7 bases and J by 4 bases, leaving 13 bases between them. Germline assignment: CDR1 MNHNY and CDR2 SVGAGI (reference sequence). The CDR3 is made up of 13 amino acids. The CDR3 is CASTLQSGTEAFF. CDR3 bases: TGTGCCAGCACCCTTCAGTCGGGCACTGAAGCTTTCTTT.

The chain couples TRBV3-1 to TRBJ2-7; D is possibly TRBD2 (6 bases). The J call could be wrong; TRBJ2-1 is a better fit for the DNA end. The CDR3 is 15 residues long. CDR1 LGHDT and CDR2 YNNKEL come from the germline V gene (reference sequence). The CDR3 nucleotides read TGTGCCAGCAGCCAAGCGCATGGAACGGGAGAGACCCAGTTCTTC. Protein: CASSQAHGTGETQFF.

As to this clonotype: A much larger clone is a single base away; this may be a read error. The chain carries TRBV29-1 and TRBJ2-4; 7 bases line up with TRBD1. From germline, CDR1 is SQVTM and CDR2 ANQGSEA. The CDR3 loop spans 16 amino acids. The CDR3 protein is CSAGTADPLAKNIQDF. CDR3 sequence (DNA): TGCAGCGCCGGGACAGCAGATCCTCTAGCCAAAAACATTCAGGACTTC.

The chain links TRBV30 to TRBJ2-7; D is ambiguous. Germline V gives CDR1 GTSNPN, CDR2 SVGIG (reference sequence). The CDR3 length is 13 residues. Trimming pared 0 bases from V and 5 bases from J, leaving 11 bases between. The CDR3 protein is CAWSVRSINEQYF. In nucleotides, the CDR3 is TGTGCCTGGAGTGTACGATCGATAAACGAGCAGTACTTC.

This clonotype came up many times. The gene calls are TRBV5-1 and TRBJ2-5; 7 bases map to TRBD1. The CDR3 has 14 residues. Trimming at V came to 4 bases and at J to 1 base, leaving 4 bases not matched to a gene. Germline V CDR1 and CDR2: SGHRS, YFSETQ. The DNA for the CDR3 is TGCGCCAGCAGCAGGGGACAGACCCAAGAGACCCAGTACTTC. Its protein is CASSRGQTQETQYF.

At least ten counts were recorded for this clonotype. CDR3 nucleotide sequence: TGTGCCAGCAGTTTAGCATTGGGACAGGGGGCTAACTACGAGCAGTACTTC. Encoded protein: CASSLALGQGANYEQYF. J is TRBJ2-7 and V is TRBV12-3 or TRBV12-4; 12 nucleotides line up with TRBD1. This CDR3 spans 17 amino acids. The trim removed 0 bases at V and 3 bases at J, leaving 6 bases unmatched.

The chain uses TRBV28 and TRBJ2-7; no reliable D call. Germline V gene data show CDR1 as MDHEN and CDR2 as SYDVKM. CDR3 length: 11 residues. Trimming removed 7 bases at V and 0 bases at J, with 4 bases between. The CDR3 here is CASTGSYEQYF. The CDR3 DNA is TGTGCCAGCACAGGCTCCTACGAGCAGTACTTC.